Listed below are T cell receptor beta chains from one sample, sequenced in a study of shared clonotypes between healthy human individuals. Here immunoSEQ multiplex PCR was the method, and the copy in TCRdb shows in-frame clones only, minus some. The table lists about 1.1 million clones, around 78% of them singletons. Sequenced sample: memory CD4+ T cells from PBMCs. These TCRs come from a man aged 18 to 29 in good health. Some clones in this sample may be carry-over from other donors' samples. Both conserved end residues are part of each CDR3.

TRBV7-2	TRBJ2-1	CASSSRVSGRSLFSEQFF
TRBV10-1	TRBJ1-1	CASRAMVHTEAFF
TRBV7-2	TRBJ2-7	CASSKSYEQYF
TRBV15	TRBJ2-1	CATSRPGSADGEQFF
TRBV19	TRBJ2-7	CATKRGQGNSYEQYF
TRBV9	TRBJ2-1	CASSVATGDEQFF
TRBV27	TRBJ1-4	CASSPGWGGVEKLFF
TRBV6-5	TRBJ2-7	CASSYSGALGTF
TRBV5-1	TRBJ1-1	CASSSQENTEAFF
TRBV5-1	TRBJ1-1	CASSLMVGGGTEAFF
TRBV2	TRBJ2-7	CASRAGRDSSYEQYF
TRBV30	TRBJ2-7	CAWSLATYEQYF
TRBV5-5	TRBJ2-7	CASSLAPGTGGYEQYF
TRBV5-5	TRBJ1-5	CASSFNGGPNQPQHF
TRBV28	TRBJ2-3	CASRGGQGSTDTQYF
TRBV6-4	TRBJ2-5	CASSDSYGTSGKETQYF
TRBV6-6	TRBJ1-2	CASSPRDRALYGYTF
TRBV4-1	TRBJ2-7	CASSRIIAGYSYEQYF
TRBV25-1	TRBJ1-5	CASSRQGAGQPQHF
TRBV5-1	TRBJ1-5	CASSPGRTDQPQHF
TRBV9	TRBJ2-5	CASSVATGTGAQETQYF
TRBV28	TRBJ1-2	CASSIKGLTWRPPVNTF
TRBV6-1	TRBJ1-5	CASSDSFNQPQHF
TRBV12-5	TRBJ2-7	CASGLVLVSDSYEQYF
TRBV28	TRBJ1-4	CASLPGGVREKLFF
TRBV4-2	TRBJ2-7	CASSLSGAYEQYF
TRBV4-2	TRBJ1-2	CASSRLGGAANYGYTF
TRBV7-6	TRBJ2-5	CASSWMGTRVQETQYF
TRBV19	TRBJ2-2	CASTSVAMNTGELFF
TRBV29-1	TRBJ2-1	CSVQSGSLLNEQFF
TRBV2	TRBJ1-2	CASRGDSSLYGYTF
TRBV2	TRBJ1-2	CASRLETGVYYGYTF
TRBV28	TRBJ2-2	CASNSGGRKNTGELFF
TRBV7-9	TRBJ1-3	CASSLVVRGKGNTIYF
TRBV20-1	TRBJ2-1	CSARTYNEQFF
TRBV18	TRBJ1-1	CASSPGRGDTEAFF
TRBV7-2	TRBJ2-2	CASSPETNTGELFF
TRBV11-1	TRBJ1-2	CASSGVGRQGGYTF
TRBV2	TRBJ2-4	CASSGTGILNIQYF
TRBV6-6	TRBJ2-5	CASGMVGETQYF
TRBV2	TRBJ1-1	CASSRDSTVGREAFF
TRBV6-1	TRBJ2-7	CASSEGKPGTMGFLYEQYF
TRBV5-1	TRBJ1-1	CASSLVSGVNTEAFF
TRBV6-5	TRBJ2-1	CASSQGLTEYNEQFF
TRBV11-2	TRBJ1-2	CASSSPGRRLGGYTF
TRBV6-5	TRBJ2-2	CASSPSGAGVGELFF
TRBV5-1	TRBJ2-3	CASSYGTSGYTDTQYF
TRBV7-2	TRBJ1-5	CASSLQGGNQPQHF
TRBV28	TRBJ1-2	CASSYSWDGYTF
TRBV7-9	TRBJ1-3	CASTQSGNTIYF
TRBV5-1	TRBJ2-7	CASSLGRTDSYEQYF
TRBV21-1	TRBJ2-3	CASSKARGGEDTDTQYF